This T cell receptor beta chain is from a study of cytomegalovirus exposure and HLA in healthy donors. Study observations and caveats: Reportedly, TCR beta sequences accurately predicted HLA-A and HLA-B alleles in most subjects.

The ends lost 6 bases at V and 3 bases at J; junction bases unmatched: 10. Germline V gene data show CDR1 as SQVTM and CDR2 as ANQGSEA. The CDR3 has 15 residues. With 60 Vbeta and 13 Jbeta primers, the PCR was carried out. TCRdb keeps only in-frame clones here, not all; method: immunoSEQ multiplex PCR. Of 60,000 to 85,000 clones detected, about 84% appear once; the ten largest clones hold approximately 3.4%. Concerning this clone itself: What it recognizes is unknown.

The sample was PBMCs. The rearrangement links TRBV29-1 to TRBJ2-3, with 9 nucleotides matching TRBD1. The clonotype originates from a man in his forties or fifties in good health and CMV-seronegative. The DNA for the CDR3 is TGCAGCGTGGGAGGGGACAGGGAACCTACAGATACGCAGTATTTT. Protein product: CSVGGDREPTDTQYF.